What follows are 31 T cell receptor beta chains derived from one specimen sequenced in a study of blood T cell repertoires in COVID-19 (dated by TCRdb to 2020 to 2021). Receptor amplification or capture employed the immunoSEQ multiplex PCR assay. TCRdb stores this immuneACCESS table with in-frame sequences only. Part of the clones is absent; in the studies checked, under half of the shortfall reflects unresolved V genes, and no reason is known for the rest. This sample is represented by approximately 150,000 clones; roughly four fifths of them were singletons. The top ten clonotypes cover around 9.9% of the sample. Sequenced sample: peripheral blood. The receptors derive from a human donor in a cohort sampled during active COVID-19.

V gene TRBV6-6 combines with J gene TRBJ2-7, with D possibly TRBD1 on 6 matching bases. Trimming removed 4 bases from V and 3 bases from J, with 10 bases in between. CDR3 length: 13 residues. Germline-derived CDR1 and CDR2 are MNHNY and SVGAGI (reference sequence). Here the CDR3 DNA reads TGTGCCAGCAGTTCTACAGGGTACTACGAGCAGTACTTC. Its translation: CASSSTGYYEQYF.

The chain carries TRBV5-4 and TRBJ2-2; TRBD2 might be the D (5 bases). Germline V CDR1 and CDR2: SGHNT, YYREEE (reference sequence). V lost 6 bases and J lost 7, with 10 bases in between. This CDR3 has 12 amino acids. This chain's CDR3 is CASTAGGGELFF. The CDR3 nucleotides read TGTGCCAGCACCGCGGGTGGCGGGGAGCTGTTTTTT. Drawing the rest from reference TRBV5-4 and TRBJ2-2, the complete variable domain is ETGVTQSPTHLIKTRGQQVTLRCSSQSGHNTVSWYQQALGQGPQFIFQYYREEENGRGNFPPRFSGLQFPNYSSELNVNALELDDSALYLCASTAGGGELFFGEGSRLTVL.

The J gene is TRBJ1-4, the V gene TRBV2, with D perhaps matching TRBD1 (5 bases). Trimming cost V 7 bases and J 0 bases, with 6 bases left between them. This CDR3 is built from 13 residues. The V gene's germline CDR1 is SNHLY and CDR2 FYNNEI. The CDR3 region has the DNA TGTGCCAGCACAGGGACAACTAATGAAAAACTGTTTTTT. This sequence encodes CASTGTTNEKLFF.

V is TRBV7-2 and J is TRBJ2-7; 8 nucleotides match TRBD2. The germline CDR1 and CDR2 sequences are SGHTA and FQGNSA. After removal of 5 bases from V and 4 bases from J, the junction contained 10 bases not matched to a gene. The CDR3 is made up of 15 amino acids. The CDR3 spells CASSPPGGTRYEQYF. The CDR3 DNA follows: TGTGCCAGCAGCCCACCGGGGGGGACCAGGTACGAGCAGTACTTC.

The V and J genes are TRBV11-3 and TRBJ2-3; D not resolved. The length of the CDR3 is 15 residues. V shed 1 base and J shed 0 bases, with 8 bases lying between them. Per the germline V gene, CDR1 is SGHNT and CDR2 is YENEEA. In DNA form, the CDR3 reads TGTGCCAGCAGCTTAGGAGTGGTTAGCACAGATACGCAGTATTTT. It is translated as CASSLGVVSTDTQYF.

This sequence joins TRBV11-2 and TRBJ2-2, with 8 bases aligning to TRBD1. Germline V gene sequence: CDR1 SGHAT, CDR2 FQNNGV. This CDR3 has 15 amino acids. The ends lost 6 bases at V and 0 bases at J; junction bases unmatched: 3. DNA for the CDR3: TGTGCCAGCAGTTTCAGGGGGCCGAACACCGGGGAGCTGTTTTTT. Translation gives CASSFRGPNTGELFF. Using reference TRBV11-2 and TRBJ2-2 for the parts outside the CDR3, the full variable domain is EAGVAQSPRYKIIEKRQSVAFWCNPISGHATLYWYQQILGQGPKLLIQFQNNGVVDDSQLPKDRFSAERLKGVDSTLKIQPAKLEDSAVYLCASSFRGPNTGELFFGEGSRLTVL.

The chain uses TRBV10-3 and TRBJ1-2, with a tentative D call TRBD1 (5 bases). The V gene's germline CDR1 is ENHRY and CDR2 SYGVKD. The CDR3 runs 13 residues. The germline V and J ends were trimmed by 6 bases and 2 bases, with 10 bases remaining between them. In DNA, the CDR3 is TGTGCCATCAGGGGGGAGGTAAACTATGGCTACACCTTC. Translation gives CAIRGEVNYGYTF.

The chain joins TRBV20-1 to TRBJ2-2; possibly TRBD2 for D (5 bases). Trimming pared 3 bases from V and 6 bases from J, leaving 17 bases between. Germline values: CDR1 DFQATT, CDR2 SNEGSKA (reference sequence). CDR3 length equals 15 residues. The CDR3 region has the DNA TGCAGTGCTAGTGCCGGGATCGATGCGGCCGGGGAGCTGTTTTTT. Translated: CSASAGIDAAGELFF.

This chain uses TRBV5-6 with TRBJ1-1; 8 nucleotides agree with TRBD1. Per the germline V gene, CDR1 is SGHDT and CDR2 is YYEEEE. J lost 0 bases, V lost 5 bases, and 6 bases had no gene match. This CDR3 has 15 residues. The CDR3: CASSWGQELNTEAFF. The CDR3 nucleotides read TGTGCCAGCAGTTGGGGACAGGAGTTGAACACTGAAGCTTTCTTT. The full variable domain, completed using reference TRBV5-6 and TRBJ1-1, is DAGVTQSPTHLIKTRGQQVTLRCSPKSGHDTVSWYQQALGQGPQFIFQYYEEEERQRGNFPDRFSGHQFPNYSSELNVNALLLGDSALYLCASSWGQELNTEAFFGQGTRLTVV.

The rearrangement links TRBV2 to TRBJ2-2; the match to TRBD2 covers 8 bases. CDR3 length: 16 residues. With 6 bases clipped from V and 4 bases from J, the junction kept 10 bases outside the gene matches. Germline CDR1 SNHLY, CDR2 FYNNEI. The CDR3 protein is CASRANPGGTTGELFF. CDR3 sequence (DNA): TGTGCCAGCAGGGCGAATCCGGGGGGGACCACCGGGGAGCTGTTTTTT.

The V and J genes are TRBV6-6 and TRBJ2-7; 11 nucleotides agree with TRBD2. With 6 bases clipped from V and 3 bases from J, the junction kept 4 bases outside the gene matches. This CDR3 is 14 amino acids long. Germline CDR1 MNHNY, CDR2 SVGAGI (reference sequence). CDR3 DNA: TGTGCCAGCAGCTTTACTAGCGGGGGCTACGAGCAGTACTTC. Its protein product is CASSFTSGGYEQYF.

V is TRBV4-3 and J is TRBJ1-1; D uncertain. The CDR3 consists of 19 residues. V was pared by 0 bases and J by 1 base, with 21 bases between. Germline CDR1 LGHNA, CDR2 YSLEER. The CDR3 loop is CASSQDPSGRRGPNTEAFF. As DNA, the CDR3 is TGCGCCAGCAGCCAAGATCCCTCGGGGAGGAGAGGCCCGAACACTGAAGCTTTCTTT.

The rearrangement uses TRBV19 and TRBJ1-1; D may be TRBD1 (6 bases). V dropped 6 bases and J dropped 5 bases, with 19 bases sitting between them. Per the germline V gene, CDR1 is LNHDA and CDR2 is SQIVND (reference sequence). This CDR3 is 15 amino acids long. The CDR3 region has the DNA TGTGCCAGTAGCAACACAGGACCCAGGGGAACTGAAGCTTTCTTT. Its protein product is CASSNTGPRGTEAFF.

The chain recombines TRBV6-5 with TRBJ2-5; 7 bases fit TRBD2. Germline values: CDR1 MNHEY, CDR2 SVGAGI. This CDR3 is built from 12 residues. With V trimmed by 5 bases and J by 4 bases, 1 base remained unmatched. In DNA, the CDR3 is TGTGCCAGCAGTCCGGGGGGAGAGACCCAGTACTTC. Amino acid sequence: CASSPGGETQYF.

The V and J genes are TRBV19 and TRBJ2-5; D perhaps matches TRBD2 (10 bases). Trimming removed 2 bases from V and 2 bases from J, with 33 bases in between. CDR1 is LNHDA, CDR2 SQIVND, per germline (reference sequence). This CDR3 comprises 22 residues. The CDR3 loop reads CASSIRLGQGRTGTSEQETQYF. DNA for the CDR3: TGTGCCAGTAGTATAAGACTGGGACAGGGCCGTACCGGGACTAGCGAACAAGAGACCCAGTACTTC.

This sequence joins TRBV4-3 and TRBJ2-7; D perhaps matches TRBD2 (5 bases). V dropped 1 base and J dropped 2 bases, with 18 bases sitting between them. From germline, CDR1 is LGHNA and CDR2 YSLEER. CDR3 length: 17 residues. The CDR3 sequence is CASSQVHEELVTYEQYF. CDR3 nucleotide sequence: TGCGCCAGCAGCCAAGTTCATGAGGAACTAGTTACCTACGAGCAGTACTTC.

The J gene is TRBJ1-1, the V gene TRBV5-4; TRBD1 matches at 9 bases. Looked up from germline, CDR1 is SGHNT and CDR2 is YYREEE (reference sequence). V shed 0 bases and J 4 bases; nucleotides not matched to a gene: 4. This CDR3 has 15 amino acids. This CDR3 is CASSLGQGVVTEAFF. The CDR3 nucleotides read TGTGCCAGCAGCTTGGGACAGGGGGTCGTCACTGAAGCTTTCTTT.

In its sample, this clone was seen many times. The V call is TRBV7-8, the J call TRBJ1-3, with D possibly being TRBD1 (5 bases). Germline CDR1 reads SGHVS; CDR2 reads FQNEAQ. CDR3 length: 16 amino acids. V lost 6 bases and J 0 bases, leaving 15 bases between the germline ends. The CDR3: CASSSNRQFSGNTIYF. The CDR3 DNA reads TGTGCCAGCAGTTCCAACCGACAGTTCTCTGGAAACACCATATATTTT.

The chain uses TRBV18 and TRBJ2-5, with 8 bases matching TRBD2. Germline CDR1 reads KGHSH; CDR2 reads LQKENI. The ends lost 3 bases at V and 4 bases at J; junction bases unmatched: 4. The CDR3 is made up of 14 amino acids. CDR3 sequence: CASSPGLAPETQYF. CDR3 nucleotides: TGTGCCAGCTCACCTGGACTAGCCCCAGAGACCCAGTACTTC.

This clone was observed a single time. The rearrangement joins TRBV29-1 to TRBJ2-2, with 7 bases matching TRBD1. Per germline, CDR1 SQVTM and CDR2 ANQGSEA. Germline trimming cut 4 bases from V and 1 base from J; bases unmatched to any gene: 6. CDR3 length equals 15 residues. CDR3 sequence reads: CSVGQGMQNTGELFF. The CDR3 DNA follows: TGCAGCGTTGGACAGGGCATGCAGAACACCGGGGAGCTGTTTTTT.

The genes are TRBV10-3 and TRBJ2-5, with D possibly being TRBD1 (6 bases). Germline V gene sequence: CDR1 ENHRY, CDR2 SYGVKD. Trimming removed 4 bases at V and 4 bases at J, with 19 bases between. The CDR3 is 16 amino acids. This chain's CDR3 is CAISALQGTAAETQYF. CDR3 DNA: TGTGCCATCAGTGCCCTACAGGGAACGGCGGCAGAGACCCAGTACTTC.

The chain combines TRBV6-2 or TRBV6-3 with TRBJ2-1; perhaps TRBD1 as D (5 bases). The V and J ends lost 2 bases and 10 bases respectively, with 9 bases between them. This CDR3 is built from 12 residues. In germline, CDR1 is MNHEY, CDR2 SVGEGT. The CDR3 nucleotides read TGTGCCAGCAGTTACGTGGGGCGCGAGCAGTTCTTC. It encodes CASSYVGREQFF.

Of note for this clone: A junction boundary mismatches the germline segment, possibly from a read error. The rearrangement joins TRBV7-2 to TRBJ2-7; D perhaps matches TRBD1 (5 bases). This CDR3 contains 12 residues. The germline V gene has CDR1 SGHTA and CDR2 FQGNSA. CDR3 in amino acids: CASSQGRGPEHF. As DNA, the CDR3 is TGTGCCAGCAGCCAAGGAAGGGGCCCGGAGCACTTC.

The gene calls are TRBV5-1 and TRBJ2-3; a weak D match, TRBD2 (5 bases). Germline CDR1 is SGHRS and CDR2 is YFSETQ. The CDR3 contains 16 residues. V lost 0 bases to trimming and J lost 4 bases, with 15 bases between them. The CDR3, as DNA: TGCGCCAGCAGCTTGGGGACTGTGGTCAGTCCAGATACGCAGTATTTT. Its translation: CASSLGTVVSPDTQYF.

The chain combines TRBV7-2 with TRBJ2-1, with D tentatively TRBD2 (5 bases). The V end lost 6 bases, the J end lost 8 bases, and 17 bases lay between the germline ends. Germline assignment: CDR1 SGHTA and CDR2 FQGNSA. This CDR3 contains 14 residues. The CDR3 sequence: CASRAGGLFDEQFF. DNA for the CDR3: TGTGCCAGCAGGGCCGGAGGTTTATTTGATGAGCAGTTCTTC.

A note on this clone: The same CDR3 arises from other DNA sequences in this sample as well. The genes are TRBV19 and TRBJ1-1, with TRBD1 matching over 7 bases. Germline V CDR1 and CDR2: LNHDA, SQIVND (reference sequence). The V segment lost 5 bases and the J segment 0 bases; nucleotides outside the gene matches: 3. The CDR3 extends over 14 amino acids. The CDR3 loop reads CASSRGGMNTEAFF. CDR3 DNA: TGTGCCAGTAGTCGAGGGGGCATGAACACTGAAGCTTTCTTT.

The chain has TRBV6-2 or TRBV6-3 and TRBJ1-2; 10 bases map to TRBD1. V lost 5 bases and J lost 3; bases outside the gene matches: 12. The CDR3 contains 17 residues. Per germline, CDR1 MNHEY and CDR2 SVGEGT. The DNA for the CDR3 is TGTGCCAGCAGTCTCCGGGACAGGGGAAGTGGTGACTATGGCTACACCTTC. It translates to CASSLRDRGSGDYGYTF.

CDR3 in DNA: TGTGCCAGCAGCTTAGGAGGGGGCGAAGGAGAAAAACTGTTTTTT. This sequence encodes CASSLGGGEGEKLFF. V gene TRBV7-2 combines with J gene TRBJ1-4; 7 positions agree with TRBD1. The CDR3 length is 15 residues. V trimming: 1 base; J trimming: 8 bases; junction bases outside the gene matches: 7. Germline CDR1 and CDR2: SGHTA and FQGNSA.

The chain links TRBV9 to TRBJ2-7; 8 bases are a match to TRBD1. This CDR3 is 14 amino acids long. J was trimmed by 2 bases and V by 4 bases; bases with no gene match: 5. Germline-derived CDR1 and CDR2 are SGDLS and YYNGEE. CDR3 sequence: CASSTRQGPYEQYF. In DNA form, the CDR3 reads TGTGCCAGCAGCACCCGACAGGGGCCCTACGAGCAGTACTTC.

This clone has only a few counts. The chain has TRBV29-1 and TRBJ1-4; D ambiguous. CDR1 is SQVTM and CDR2 is ANQGSEA in the germline V gene. The CDR3 sequence is 10 residues long. V was cut by 6 bases and J by 11 bases, with 10 bases left in between. The CDR3, as DNA: TGCAGCGTACAGATTGACAAACTGTTTTTT. Its protein product is CSVQIDKLFF. The full variable domain, in which reference TRBV29-1 and TRBJ1-4 provide the parts outside the CDR3, is SAVISQKPSRDICQRGTSLTIQCQVDSQVTMMFWYRQQPGQSLTLIATANQGSEATYESGFVIDKFPISRPNLTFSTLTVSNMSPEDSSIYLCSVQIDKLFFGSGTQLSVL.

This chain links TRBV9 with TRBJ1-2; D is unresolved. Germline V CDR1 and CDR2: SGDLS, YYNGEE. CDR3 length: 15 amino acids. Trimming stripped 3 bases from V and 2 bases from J, with 14 bases between. The CDR3 DNA follows: TGTGCCAGCAGCGGGACCGGGAGCACGAACTATGGCTACACCTTC. Translated, it gives CASSGTGSTNYGYTF.